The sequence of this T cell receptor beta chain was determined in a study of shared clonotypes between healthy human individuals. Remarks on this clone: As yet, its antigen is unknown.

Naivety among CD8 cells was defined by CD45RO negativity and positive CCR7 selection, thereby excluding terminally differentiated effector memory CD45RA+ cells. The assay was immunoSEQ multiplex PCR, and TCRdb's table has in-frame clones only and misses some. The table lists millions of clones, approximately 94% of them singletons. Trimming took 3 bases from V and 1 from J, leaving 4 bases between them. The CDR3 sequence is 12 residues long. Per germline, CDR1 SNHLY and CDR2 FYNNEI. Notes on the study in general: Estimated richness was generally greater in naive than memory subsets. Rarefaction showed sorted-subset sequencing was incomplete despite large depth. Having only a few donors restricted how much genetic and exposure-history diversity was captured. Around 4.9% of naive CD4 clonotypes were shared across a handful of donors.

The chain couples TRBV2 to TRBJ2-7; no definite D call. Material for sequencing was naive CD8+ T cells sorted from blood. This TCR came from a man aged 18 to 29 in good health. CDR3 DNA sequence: TGTGCCAGCAGTGATTATTCCTACGAGCAGTACTTC. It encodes CASSDYSYEQYF.